This T cell receptor beta chain was sequenced during a study of blood T cell repertoires in COVID-19. The wider study: Acute-phase and convalescent COVID-19 samples originated in the United States, Italy and Spain. T cells, B-cell-depleted T cells, or PBMCs supplied cDNA or gDNA.

Generated by immunoSEQ multiplex PCR, the TCRdb table keeps only in-frame clones and is missing some. The profile shows around 260,000 clones, roughly 80% of them singletons. Participants, about 18 to 89 years old, spanned 24 US areas. Participants' own reports of clinical history determined their cohort assignment. This clone was counted a few times. Between the trimmed V and J ends, which lost 2 bases and 3 bases, there was a span of 11 bases. This CDR3 has 15 residues. CDR1 MRHNA and CDR2 SNTAGT come from the germline V gene. The clonotype comes from a man aged 25-45 years with acute COVID-19. V gene TRBV6-4 combines with J gene TRBJ2-1, with D perhaps TRBD2 (6 bases). What was sequenced was PBMCs or T cells enriched from blood (not recorded which). The CDR3: CASSDGSSGYNEQFF. CDR3 DNA sequence: TGTGCCAGCAGTGACGGGAGTAGCGGCTACAATGAGCAGTTCTTC.